Below, 25 T cell receptor beta chains from the same sample are listed, as sequenced in a study of CD8 T cells in Susac syndrome. RNA, at about 0.45 to 1 ug, was reverse transcribed with random hexamers. Using its own MiXCR run on the immunoSEQ multiplex PCR reads, TCRdb lists one record per CDR3 protein. This table holds about 120,000 distinct CDR3 sequences, 90% to 95% found once. The sample taken for sequencing was CD8+ T cells from PBMCs. The receptors stem from a human donor with Susac syndrome.

Only one count was recorded for this clonotype. The chain recombines TRBV7-8 with TRBJ2-1; 7 bases are a match to TRBD2. The germline V gene has CDR1 SGHVS and CDR2 FQNEAQ. CDR3 length: 17 amino acids. V shed 5 bases, J shed 5 bases, and the junction held 15 bases outside the gene matches. CDR3 loop: CASSDHWREHPNNEQFF. The CDR3 DNA reads as TGTGCCAGCAGCGACCATTGGCGGGAGCATCCAAACAATGAGCAGTTCTTC.

A single count supports this clonotype. This rearrangement joins TRBV20-1 to TRBJ1-2, with D hard to call. CDR3 length equals 11 residues. V shed 6 bases and J shed 8 bases, with 13 bases lying between them. CDR1 and CDR2 (germline): DFQATT, SNEGSKA (reference sequence). CDR3 sequence reads: CSAPAGLGYTF. CDR3 DNA: TGCAGTGCCCCCGCCGGGTTGGGCTACACCTTC.

The chain recombines TRBV6-4 with TRBJ2-2; D uncertain. The CDR3 sequence is 12 residues long. The V and J ends lost 6 bases and 4 bases respectively, with 6 bases between them. Germline-derived CDR1 and CDR2 are MRHNA and SNTAGT. DNA of the CDR3: TGTGCCAGCAGCAACGGCACCGGGGAGCTGTTTTTT. It yields the protein CASSNGTGELFF.

The CDR3 nucleotides are TGCAGCGTAAGGGACTGGGACACCTACGAGCAGTACTTC. Translation gives CSVRDWDTYEQYF. This rearrangement joins TRBV29-1 to TRBJ2-7; D may correspond to TRBD1 or TRBD2 (6 bases each). V lost 6 bases and J 2 bases, leaving 14 bases between the germline ends. Germline V gene sequence: CDR1 SQVTM, CDR2 ANQGSEA. This CDR3 is 13 amino acids long.

The genes are TRBV6-6 and TRBJ1-1, with D hard to call. The germline V and J ends were trimmed by 5 bases and 7 bases, with 14 bases remaining between them. CDR1 is MNHNY and CDR2 is SVGAGI in the germline V gene (reference sequence). The CDR3 consists of 13 residues. The DNA for the CDR3 is TGTGCCAGCAGTACCCTCGAGGGCGGTGAAGCTTTCTTT. Protein product: CASSTLEGGEAFF.

The chain recombines TRBV29-1 with TRBJ1-6; unclear D gene. Per the germline V gene, CDR1 is SQVTM and CDR2 is ANQGSEA. The CDR3 runs 15 residues. The CDR3: CRLEPWASYNSPLHF. The CDR3 DNA reads TGCAGGTTGGAGCCCTGGGCGTCCTATAATTCACCCCTCCACTTT.

The V gene is TRBV7-6, the J gene TRBJ2-1; D unresolved. Trimming shortened V by 5 bases and J by 9 bases, and 14 bases separated the two germline ends. This CDR3 is built from 13 residues. The V gene's germline CDR1 is SGHVS and CDR2 FNYEAQ. This chain's CDR3 is CASSPPRQVEQFF. CDR3 nucleotides: TGTGCCAGCAGCCCCCCACGGCAGGTTGAGCAGTTCTTC.

The V call is TRBV18, the J call TRBJ2-1; D uncertain. Germline V CDR1 and CDR2: KGHSH, LQKENI. CDR3 length: 15 amino acids. Trimming pared 1 base from V and 8 bases from J, leaving 15 bases between. As DNA, the CDR3 is TGTGCCAGCTCACCACGGAGTGGGTTTGGCTATGAGCAGTTCTTC. It yields the protein CASSPRSGFGYEQFF.

The rearrangement uses TRBV6-2 or TRBV6-3 and TRBJ2-1; no definite D call. Trimming removed 6 bases from V and 7 bases from J, with 7 bases in between. In germline, CDR1 is MNHEY, CDR2 SVGEGT. This CDR3 has 11 residues. The CDR3 DNA reads TGTGCCAGCAGCCCGTTGAATGAGCAGTTCTTC. Protein: CASSPLNEQFF.

This chain uses TRBV2 with TRBJ1-4; D ambiguous. Trimming removed 1 base at V and 0 bases at J, with 12 bases between. Germline CDR1 SNHLY, CDR2 FYNNEI. The CDR3 is 17 amino acids. The CDR3 DNA reads TGTGCCAGCAGTGAAGAACGATTTCAACCAACTAATGAAAAACTGTTTTTT. Amino acid sequence: CASSEERFQPTNEKLFF.

The genes are TRBV30 and TRBJ2-2; 8 nucleotides match TRBD1. This CDR3 spans 15 amino acids. The J segment lost 3 bases and the V segment lost 1 base, leaving 4 bases of the junction unmatched. Germline assignment: CDR1 GTSNPN and CDR2 SVGIG (reference sequence). CDR3 coding DNA: TGTGCCTGGAGTGCCCTACAGGGGGACACCGGGGAGCTGTTTTTT. The encoded protein is CAWSALQGDTGELFF.

This chain connects TRBV15 to TRBJ1-1; D gene uncertain. Between the trimmed V and J ends, which lost 5 bases and 3 bases, there was a span of 16 bases. The CDR3 runs to 15 residues. Germline assignment: CDR1 LNHNV and CDR2 YYDKDF (reference sequence). The CDR3 DNA reads TGTGCCACCAGCTCCTCTTTCCGTGGGGACACTGAAGCTTTCTTT. It translates to CATSSSFRGDTEAFF.

This sequence joins TRBV6-7 and TRBJ2-2; D is uncertain. TRBV6-7 is an ORF for which the function is uncertain. Trimming removed 5 bases at V and 6 bases at J, with 4 bases between. The CDR3 sequence is 11 residues long. The CDR3 spells CASSRSGELFF. The DNA of the CDR3 is TGTGCCAGCAGTAGGTCCGGGGAGCTGTTTTTT.

V and J are TRBV3-1 and TRBJ2-3; D is perhaps TRBD2 (6 bases). Trimming took 3 bases from V and 1 from J, leaving 14 bases between them. This CDR3 has 16 residues. The germline V gene encodes CDR1 LGHDT and CDR2 YNNKEL (reference sequence). The CDR3 protein is CASSHPWRDGTDTQYF. In DNA form, the CDR3 reads TGTGCCAGCAGCCATCCTTGGAGGGATGGCACAGATACGCAGTATTTT.

The V call is TRBV27, the J call TRBJ1-5; D is possibly TRBD1 (5 bases). There are 16 residues in the CDR3. V lost 5 bases to trimming and J lost 6 bases, with 20 bases between them. CDR1 is MNHEY, CDR2 SMNVEV, per germline (reference sequence). CDR3 in DNA: TGTGCCAGCAGTCCCGATCCCGGGGGGGAGGGTCAGCCCCAGCATTTT. Its protein is CASSPDPGGEGQPQHF.

The V gene is TRBV13, the J gene TRBJ2-7, with 7 bases matching TRBD1. The CDR3 totals 13 residues. The V and J ends lost 6 bases and 4 bases, in that order; junction bases with no gene match: 6. CDR1 is PRHDT, CDR2 FYEKMQ, per germline (reference sequence). For the CDR3, the DNA is TGTGCCAGCAGTCCGGGACAGTCTTACGAGCAGTACTTC. Amino acids: CASSPGQSYEQYF.

This clonotype has a single count. The chain carries TRBV29-1 and TRBJ2-7; D is perhaps TRBD1 or TRBD2 (5 bases each). From germline, CDR1 is SQVTM and CDR2 ANQGSEA. The germline V and J ends were trimmed by 3 bases and 6 bases, with 21 bases remaining between them. The CDR3 extends over 15 amino acids. CDR3 region: CSVELTGPGWGEQYF. CDR3 bases: TGCAGCGTTGAGCTCACGGGACCCGGTTGGGGCGAGCAGTACTTC.

The chain couples TRBV30 to TRBJ2-7; D is ambiguous. Trimming removed 5 bases from V and 5 bases from J, with 10 bases in between. This CDR3 has 11 residues. Germline lookup yields CDR1 GTSNPN and CDR2 SVGIG (reference sequence). The CDR3 DNA is TGTGCCTGGGGATCTTCCCACGAGCAGTACTTC. Protein product: CAWGSSHEQYF.

The rearrangement joins TRBV6-5 to TRBJ2-5; possible D gene TRBD1, 6 bases. The CDR3 sequence is 14 residues long. V lost 4 bases, J lost 9 bases, and 18 bases lay in between. Germline V gene sequence: CDR1 MNHEY, CDR2 SVGAGI. The CDR3 nucleotides are TGTGCCAGCAGTTCGACAGGTGGCACGGTGGCCCAGTACTTC. The encoded protein is CASSSTGGTVAQYF.

CDR3 nucleotide sequence: TGTGCCAGCAGCGGACGGAAAATGAACACTGAAGCTTTCTTT. The encoded protein is CASSGRKMNTEAFF. V gene TRBV28 combines with J gene TRBJ1-1; D not resolved. Germline values: CDR1 MDHEN, CDR2 SYDVKM. V was clipped by 6 bases and J by 0 bases, with 11 bases between them. CDR3 length equals 14 residues. Looking up the rest from reference TRBV28 and TRBJ1-1 gives the full variable domain: DVKVTQSSRYLVKRTGEKVFLECVQDMDHENMFWYRQDPGLGLRLIYFSYDVKMKEKGDIPEGYSVSREKKERFSLILESASTNQTSMYLCASSGRKMNTEAFFGQGTRLTVV.

This rearrangement joins TRBV5-4 to TRBJ1-1; D unresolved. In germline, CDR1 is SGHNT, CDR2 YYREEE (reference sequence). Trimming stripped 5 bases from V and 2 bases from J, with 19 bases between. The CDR3 consists of 16 residues. The CDR3 sequence is CASSPSNRLANTEAFF. The CDR3 DNA is TGTGCCAGCAGTCCGAGTAACCGTCTCGCCAACACTGAAGCTTTCTTT. Filled out from reference TRBV5-4 and TRBJ1-1, the complete variable domain reads ETGVTQSPTHLIKTRGQQVTLRCSSQSGHNTVSWYQQALGQGPQFIFQYYREEENGRGNFPPRFSGLQFPNYSSELNVNALELDDSALYLCASSPSNRLANTEAFFGQGTRLTVV.

This chain connects TRBV2 to TRBJ2-6; D remains ambiguous. The V end lost 6 bases, the J end lost 2 bases, and 11 bases lay between the germline ends. There are 15 residues in the CDR3. CDR1 SNHLY and CDR2 FYNNEI come from the germline V gene. The CDR3 region is CASRGWATGANVLTF. In nucleotides, the CDR3 is TGTGCCAGCAGGGGTTGGGCTACTGGGGCCAACGTCCTGACTTTC.

The chain recombines TRBV7-9 with TRBJ2-1; TRBD2 agrees at 11 bases. CDR1 SEHNR and CDR2 FQNEAQ come from the germline V gene (reference sequence). The ends lost 5 bases at V and 8 bases at J; junction bases unmatched: 5. The CDR3 spans 14 residues. The CDR3 protein is CASSPGLAGDEQFF. The CDR3 nucleotides read TGTGCCAGCAGCCCAGGACTAGCGGGTGATGAGCAGTTCTTC.

The V and J genes are TRBV5-1 and TRBJ2-2; a weak D match, TRBD1 (6 bases). V gave up 2 bases and J gave up 6 bases, with 11 bases separating them. Germline V gives CDR1 SGHRS, CDR2 YFSETQ. The CDR3 is made up of 14 amino acids. DNA for the CDR3: TGCGCCAGCAGCTTTGGACAGTCCGCCGGGGAGCTGTTTTTT. Protein sequence: CASSFGQSAGELFF.

The genes are TRBV29-1 and TRBJ2-7, with TRBD2 matching 13 bases. V was clipped by 6 bases and J by 4 bases; unmatched bases: 15. The CDR3 runs to 17 residues. CDR1 and CDR2 from the germline V gene are SQVTM and ANQGSEA. The CDR3 spells CSVRGLTSGRTLYEQYF. CDR3 nucleotide sequence: TGCAGCGTACGGGGGCTGACTAGCGGGAGGACCTTATACGAGCAGTACTTC.